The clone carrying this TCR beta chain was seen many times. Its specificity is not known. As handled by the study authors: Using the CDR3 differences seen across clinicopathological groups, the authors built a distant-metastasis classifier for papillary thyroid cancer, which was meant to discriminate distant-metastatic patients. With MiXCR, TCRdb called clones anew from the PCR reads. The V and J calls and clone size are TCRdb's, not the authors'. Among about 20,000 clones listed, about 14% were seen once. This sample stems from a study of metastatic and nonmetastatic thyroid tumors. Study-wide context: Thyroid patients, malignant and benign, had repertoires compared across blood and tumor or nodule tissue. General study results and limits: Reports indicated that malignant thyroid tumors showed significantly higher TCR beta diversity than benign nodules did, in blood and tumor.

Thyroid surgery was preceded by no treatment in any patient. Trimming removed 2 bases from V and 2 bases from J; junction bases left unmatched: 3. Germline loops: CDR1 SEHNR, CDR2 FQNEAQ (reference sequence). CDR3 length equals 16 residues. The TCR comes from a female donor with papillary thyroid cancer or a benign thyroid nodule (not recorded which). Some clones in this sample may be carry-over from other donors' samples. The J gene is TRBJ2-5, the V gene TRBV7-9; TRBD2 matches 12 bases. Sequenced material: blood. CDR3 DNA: TGTGCCAGCAGCTTATCTCTAGCGGGAGGGCAAGAGACCCAGTACTTC. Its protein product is CASSLSLAGGQETQYF.